This TCR beta chain was sequenced during a study of T cells after posttransplantation cyclophosphamide. Sampled 1 year posttransplant, controls received myeloablative marrow transplants, methotrexate and a calcineurin inhibitor. Germline V gene data show CDR1 as LNHDA and CDR2 as SQIVND (reference sequence). The CDR3 spans 15 residues. Trimming took off 4 bases at V and 1 base at J, with 11 bases between the two ends. This clone was detected only once. Sequenced by immunoSEQ multiplex PCR; TCRdb stores in-frame clones only, minus some. This table has about 16,000 clones, 80% to 90% appearing once. The chain joins TRBV19 to TRBJ1-3; D is possibly TRBD1 (6 bases). This clonotype was sampled from a male patient aged 30 to 40 who received an allogeneic stem cell transplant from an unrelated donor, was CMV-positive, and had acute and chronic GVHD. A share of the T cells may be of graft donor origin. This material consisted of PBMCs, taken around 64 weeks after allogeneic stem cell transplant with calcineurin inhibitor and methotrexate. The CDR3 here is CASSTQGSSGNTIYF. The CDR3 region has the DNA TGTGCCAGTAGTACACAGGGTTCGTCTGGAAACACCATATATTTT. Complete variable domain (other parts from reference TRBV19 and TRBJ1-3): DGGITQSPKYLFRKEGQNVTLSCEQNLNHDAMYWYRQDPGQGLRLIYYSQIVNDFQKGDIAEGYSVSREKKESFPLTVTSAQKNPTAFYLCASSTQGSSGNTIYFGEGSWLTVV.